Below are 25 T cell receptor beta chains sequenced from a single sample in a study of technical replicates of blood from a handful of donors. Sequencing used immunoSEQ multiplex PCR; TCRdb keeps in-frame clones, though not all of them. The repertoire includes more than 70,000 clones, 75% to 95% of them detected once, and 0.27% sits in the top ten. The sequenced sample consisted of T cells isolated from PBMCs. These receptors were obtained from a human donor in good health.

This chain uses TRBV2 with TRBJ2-5, with a tentative D call TRBD2 (5 bases). Trimming pared 3 bases from V and 5 bases from J, leaving 13 bases between. CDR1 is SNHLY, CDR2 FYNNEI, per germline. The CDR3 is made up of 14 amino acids. CDR3 DNA sequence: TGTGCCAGCAGTGATCCGGCGAGGGAGGAGACCCAGTACTTC. Translated: CASSDPAREETQYF.

The chain employs TRBV6-1 and TRBJ2-1; 15 bases line up with TRBD2. The CDR3 has 16 amino acids. Losses at the gene ends were 3 bases for V and 11 bases for J; bases not matched to a gene: 8. CDR1 and CDR2 (germline): MNHNS, SASEGT. CDR3 protein: CASSDFVGTSGGQQFF. The CDR3 DNA reads as TGTGCCAGCAGTGACTTCGTAGGGACTAGCGGGGGGCAGCAGTTCTTC.

The rearrangement joins TRBV19 to TRBJ2-1, with D possibly TRBD2 on 6 matching bases. Per germline, CDR1 LNHDA and CDR2 SQIVND (reference sequence). This CDR3 comprises 19 residues. Trimming shortened V by 1 base and J by 0 bases, and 19 bases separated the two germline ends. For the CDR3, the DNA is TGTGCCAGTAGTATAGGAGTAGCGGACCTCTTTAACTCCTACAATGAGCAGTTCTTC. Its translation: CASSIGVADLFNSYNEQFF. The whole variable domain, filled in from reference TRBV19 and TRBJ2-1, reads DGGITQSPKYLFRKEGQNVTLSCEQNLNHDAMYWYRQDPGQGLRLIYYSQIVNDFQKGDIAEGYSVSREKKESFPLTVTSAQKNPTAFYLCASSIGVADLFNSYNEQFFGPGTRLTVL.

This CDR3 reads CASSYTEANYGYTF. CDR3 in DNA: TGTGCCAGCAGTTACACAGAAGCTAACTATGGCTACACCTTC. The J gene is TRBJ1-2, the V gene TRBV6-5; D is unresolved. Trimming took off 2 bases at V and 0 bases at J, with 7 bases between the two ends. Germline V gives CDR1 MNHEY, CDR2 SVGAGI. The CDR3 extends over 14 amino acids.

The chain combines TRBV11-1 with TRBJ2-2; weak D call: TRBD1 (5 bases). Trimming cost V 5 bases and J 6 bases, with 7 bases left between them. The CDR3 covers 12 residues. Germline V gene lookup returns CDR1 SGHAT and CDR2 FQDESV (reference sequence). The CDR3 here is CASSQGAGELFF. The CDR3 DNA is TGTGCCAGCAGCCAGGGTGCCGGGGAGCTGTTTTTT.

This clone was seen once. The chain employs TRBV6-5 and TRBJ2-1, with D maybe TRBD2 (5 bases). The CDR3 has 14 amino acids. From germline, CDR1 is MNHEY and CDR2 SVGAGI. The ends were cut back, 5 bases at V and 0 bases at J, with 8 bases in the middle. CDR3: CASSREYSYNEQFF. CDR3 sequence (DNA): TGTGCCAGCAGTCGGGAATACTCCTACAATGAGCAGTTCTTC.

CDR3 DNA sequence: TGTGCCAGCAGTGTGAGCGGGAGGTCAGATACGCAGTATTTT. It specifies CASSVSGRSDTQYF. The chain links TRBV6-5 to TRBJ2-3; 9 bases map to TRBD2. The trim removed 5 bases at V and 4 bases at J, leaving 4 bases unmatched. CDR3 length equals 14 residues. In germline, CDR1 is MNHEY, CDR2 SVGAGI.

This rearrangement joins TRBV10-2 to TRBJ1-1; no clear D gene. The germline gives CDR1 WSHSY, CDR2 SAAADI. V shed 6 bases and J shed 0 bases, with 17 bases lying between them. The CDR3 consists of 16 residues. The CDR3 is CASSQTPGSMNTEAFF. CDR3 in DNA: TGCGCCAGCAGCCAAACTCCGGGATCAATGAACACTGAAGCTTTCTTT.

The chain combines TRBV2 with TRBJ2-7, with 10 bases aligning to TRBD2. Trimming took 11 bases from V and 2 from J; bases not matched to a gene: 6. The CDR3 covers 13 residues. The germline V gene encodes CDR1 SNHLY and CDR2 FYNNEI. CDR3 protein: CAAGLAITYEQYF. For the CDR3, the DNA is TGTGCCGCGGGACTAGCGATCACCTACGAGCAGTACTTC.

The chain couples TRBV30 to TRBJ2-4, with D possibly matching TRBD1 (6 bases). V gave up 4 bases and J gave up 0 bases, with 13 bases separating them. The CDR3 consists of 15 residues. Germline CDR1 GTSNPN, CDR2 SVGIG (reference sequence). The CDR3 bases are TGTGCCTGGACAGGGACACTTCTAGCCAAAAACATTCAGTACTTC. The encoded protein is CAWTGTLLAKNIQYF.

The rearrangement uses TRBV6-4 and TRBJ2-2; D possibly corresponds to TRBD2 (6 bases). V was cut by 8 bases and J by 3 bases, with 13 bases left in between. The CDR3 totals 14 residues. From germline, CDR1 is MRHNA and CDR2 SNTAGT. This chain's CDR3 is CASGSGEDTGELFF. CDR3 nucleotide sequence: TGTGCCAGCGGCTCGGGAGAGGACACCGGGGAGCTGTTTTTT.

The V and J genes are TRBV6-5 and TRBJ2-7; perhaps TRBD1 as D (7 bases). Germline V gene sequence: CDR1 MNHEY, CDR2 SVGAGI. This CDR3 has 14 amino acids. Trimming shortened V by 6 bases and J by 6 bases, and 18 bases separated the two germline ends. CDR3 coding DNA: TGTGCCAGCAGACATGATTACAGGGGAGGCGAGCAGTACTTC. Its translation: CASRHDYRGGEQYF.

CDR3 amino acids: CSARVSGGYTF. In DNA form, the CDR3 reads TGCAGTGCTAGAGTGTCAGGGGGCTACACCTTC. The chain is built from TRBV20-1 and TRBJ1-2; D possibly corresponds to TRBD1 (5 bases). Trimming left V 1 base short and J 8 bases short, with 8 bases between. The V gene's germline CDR1 is DFQATT and CDR2 SNEGSKA (reference sequence). This CDR3 comprises 11 residues.

The V gene is TRBV13, the J gene TRBJ2-7; the match to TRBD1 covers 7 bases. Per the germline V gene, CDR1 is PRHDT and CDR2 is FYEKMQ (reference sequence). CDR3 length equals 14 residues. V was clipped by 3 bases and J by 2 bases; unmatched bases: 4. The CDR3 reads CASSFGTDTYEQYF. CDR3 sequence (DNA): TGTGCCAGCAGCTTCGGGACAGACACCTACGAGCAGTACTTC.

V and J are TRBV4-2 and TRBJ2-7; no clear D gene. V lost 0 bases, J lost 3 bases, and 18 bases lay in between. CDR1 and CDR2 from the germline V gene are LGHNA and YNFKEQ. The CDR3 spans 17 residues. The CDR3 loop reads CASSQELKSTGFYEQYF. The CDR3 DNA follows: TGTGCCAGCAGCCAAGAATTAAAGTCGACTGGTTTCTACGAGCAGTACTTC.

This sequence joins TRBV5-1 and TRBJ1-3; D possibly corresponds to TRBD1 (5 bases). Germline CDR1 and CDR2: SGHRS and YFSETQ. Trimming took 2 bases from V and 3 from J, leaving 12 bases between them. The CDR3 runs 15 residues. CDR3 protein: CASSFAGQLGNTIYF. In nucleotides, the CDR3 is TGCGCCAGCAGCTTTGCGGGGCAGCTTGGAAACACCATATATTTT.

This sequence joins TRBV19 and TRBJ1-1; D is uncertain. The CDR3 loop spans 14 amino acids. Germline CDR1 and CDR2: LNHDA and SQIVND (reference sequence). Trimming took off 0 bases at V and 6 bases at J, with 11 bases between the two ends. The DNA of the CDR3 is TGTGCCAGTAGTATAGAGTCCGGTCTTTCTGAAGCTTTCTTT. Translated, it gives CASSIESGLSEAFF.

The chain couples TRBV5-4 to TRBJ1-3; 9 nucleotides agree with TRBD1. With 4 bases clipped from V and 2 bases from J, the junction kept 7 bases outside the gene matches. This CDR3 is 16 amino acids long. Germline values: CDR1 SGHNT, CDR2 YYREEE (reference sequence). This chain's CDR3 is CASSTYRGRAGNTIYF. CDR3 in DNA: TGTGCCAGCAGCACGTACAGGGGGCGCGCTGGAAACACCATATATTTT. The variable domain in full, with the rest retrieved from reference TRBV5-4 and TRBJ1-3, is ETGVTQSPTHLIKTRGQQVTLRCSSQSGHNTVSWYQQALGQGPQFIFQYYREEENGRGNFPPRFSGLQFPNYSSELNVNALELDDSALYLCASSTYRGRAGNTIYFGEGSWLTVV.

This chain joins TRBV30 and TRBJ1-5; tentatively, D is TRBD1 (5 bases). Germline CDR1 is GTSNPN and CDR2 is SVGIG (reference sequence). CDR3 length equals 13 residues. V lost 4 bases and J lost 2, with 9 bases in between. CDR3 sequence: CAWTLGRNQPQHF. The CDR3 bases are TGTGCCTGGACCCTGGGGCGCAATCAGCCCCAGCATTTT.

This chain connects TRBV19 to TRBJ1-1, with D perhaps TRBD1 (6 bases). CDR1 is LNHDA and CDR2 is SQIVND in the germline V gene (reference sequence). This CDR3 spans 20 amino acids. V dropped 6 bases and J dropped 0 bases, with 29 bases sitting between them. CDR3 region: CASSLQLAGWGLVVNTEAFF. The CDR3 DNA sequence: TGTGCCAGTAGCCTCCAGCTGGCAGGGTGGGGGCTTGTGGTGAACACTGAAGCTTTCTTT.

V usage is TRBV7-3 and J usage is TRBJ2-1; 13 bases fit TRBD2. The CDR3 is 18 amino acids. Germline loops: CDR1 SGHTA, CDR2 FQGTGA. Losses at the gene ends were 5 bases for V and 7 bases for J; bases not matched to a gene: 14. The DNA for the CDR3 is TGTGCCAGCAGCCCCACACTAGCGGGGGGGCCCCAATGGAATGAGCAGTTCTTC. Translation gives CASSPTLAGGPQWNEQFF.

The rearrangement joins TRBV10-1 to TRBJ2-1; 8 bases are a match to TRBD2. The V segment lost 5 bases and the J segment 14 bases; nucleotides outside the gene matches: 14. This CDR3 contains 14 residues. Germline V gene lookup returns CDR1 WNHNN and CDR2 SYGVQD (reference sequence). The CDR3 reads CASSLLEQRERKFF. The CDR3 DNA reads TGCGCCAGCAGTTTACTAGAACAGCGGGAGAGGAAGTTCTTC.

The rearrangement uses TRBV29-1 and TRBJ2-2, with D unresolved. This CDR3 has 12 residues. The V end lost 0 bases, the J end lost 7 bases, and 6 bases lay between the germline ends. Per germline, CDR1 SQVTM and CDR2 ANQGSEA. The CDR3 DNA reads TGCAGCGTTGAAGATCGGGTCGGGGAGCTGTTTTTT. This sequence encodes CSVEDRVGELFF.

V gene TRBV5-1 combines with J gene TRBJ2-1; D call uncertain. CDR1 SGHRS and CDR2 YFSETQ come from the germline V gene. The CDR3 is 15 residues long. V was pared by 4 bases and J by 0 bases, with 11 bases between. Here the CDR3 reads CASSRSTSSYNEQFF. The CDR3 DNA reads TGCGCCAGCAGCCGGTCAACGAGCTCCTACAATGAGCAGTTCTTC.

This clone was recorded only once. This chain links TRBV27 with TRBJ1-4; D call uncertain. In germline, CDR1 is MNHEY, CDR2 SMNVEV (reference sequence). This CDR3 is 12 amino acids long. The germline V and J ends were trimmed by 5 bases and 8 bases, with 9 bases remaining between them. The CDR3 reads CASSPDLEKLFF. DNA of the CDR3: TGTGCCAGCAGTCCCGACTTGGAAAAACTGTTTTTT.